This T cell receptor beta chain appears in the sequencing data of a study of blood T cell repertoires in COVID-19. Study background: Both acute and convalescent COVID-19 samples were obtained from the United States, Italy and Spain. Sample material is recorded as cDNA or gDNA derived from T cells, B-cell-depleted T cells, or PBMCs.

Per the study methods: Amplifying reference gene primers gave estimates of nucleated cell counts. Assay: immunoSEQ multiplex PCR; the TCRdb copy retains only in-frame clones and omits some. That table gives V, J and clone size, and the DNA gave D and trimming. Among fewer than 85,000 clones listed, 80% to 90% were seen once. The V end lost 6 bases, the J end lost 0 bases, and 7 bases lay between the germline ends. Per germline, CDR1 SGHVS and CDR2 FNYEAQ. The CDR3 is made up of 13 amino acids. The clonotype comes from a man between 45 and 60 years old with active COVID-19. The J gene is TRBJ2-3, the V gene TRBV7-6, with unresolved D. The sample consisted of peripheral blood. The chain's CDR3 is CASSYSSTDTQYF. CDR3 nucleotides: TGTGCCAGCAGTTATTCTAGCACAGATACGCAGTATTTT.